The clone carrying this T cell receptor beta chain has a handful of counts. Sequencing targeted TCR beta in blood CD8+ and CD4+ T cells. The RNA input was about 0.5 to 1 ug, and it was reverse transcribed with random hexamers. With immunoSEQ multiplex PCR, TCR beta CDR3 was amplified across 54 Vbeta and 13 Jbeta. TCRdb passed the immunoSEQ multiplex PCR reads through MiXCR, listing each CDR3 protein once. The sample records some 96,000 distinct CDR3 sequences, about 94% being singletons. This specimen comes from a study of CD8 T cells in Susac syndrome. Study-level information: The sequenced Susac syndrome patients comprised five or six with active disease and roughly eight in remission.

CDR3 size: 15 residues. Per the germline V gene, CDR1 is MNHEY and CDR2 is SMNVEV (reference sequence). With 5 bases clipped from V and 4 bases from J, the junction kept 2 bases outside the gene matches. This chain connects TRBV27 to TRBJ2-1, with 13 nucleotides matching TRBD2. The source material was CD4+ T cells from PBMCs. The source of this sequence is a human donor with Susac syndrome. The CDR3 region has the DNA TGTGCCAGCAGTCCGGGACTAGCGGGGTACAATGAGCAGTTCTTC. This codes for CASSPGLAGYNEQFF.